What follows are 21 T cell receptor beta chains derived from one specimen sequenced in a study of blood T cell repertoires in COVID-19. Profiled with immunoSEQ multiplex PCR; TCRdb holds only in-frame clones, not every one. The sample lists more than 110,000 clones; about 80% were seen once. The specimen was peripheral blood. These receptors originate from a human donor in a cohort sampled during active COVID-19.

The gene calls are TRBV7-2 and TRBJ2-1; 8 positions agree with TRBD2. CDR3 size: 16 residues. The V gene's germline CDR1 is SGHTA and CDR2 FQGNSA. The J segment lost 5 bases and the V segment lost 4 bases, leaving 10 bases of the junction unmatched. CDR3 loop: CASSSRGLEGNNEQFF. The CDR3, as DNA: TGTGCCAGCAGCTCCCGGGGACTAGAGGGGAACAATGAGCAGTTCTTC.

The V gene is TRBV7-2, the J gene TRBJ2-2, with D perhaps matching TRBD1 (6 bases). With 5 bases removed from V and 3 bases from J, the gap between germline ends came to 13 bases. Germline V CDR1 and CDR2: SGHTA, FQGNSA. The CDR3 spans 15 residues. CDR3: CASSLGTLDTGELFF. The CDR3 DNA reads as TGTGCCAGCAGCCTCGGGACATTAGACACCGGGGAGCTGTTTTTT.

This clone showed up just once. The V and J genes are TRBV6-4 and TRBJ2-3; TRBD2 might be the D (6 bases). The V end was cut by 0 bases, the J end by 5 bases, with 9 bases between. Germline CDR1 reads MRHNA; CDR2 reads SNTAGT. The CDR3 spans 14 residues. The CDR3 spells CASSDSGGRDTQYF. The CDR3 region has the DNA TGTGCCAGCAGTGACTCGGGGGGAAGAGATACGCAGTATTTT.

This clone showed up just a few times. DNA of the CDR3: TGTGCCATCAACCTGGACAGGGACGGACCCCTCCACTTT. Its protein is CAINLDRDGPLHF. The V gene is TRBV10-3, the J gene TRBJ1-6; 8 positions agree with TRBD1. The V and J ends lost 7 bases and 12 bases, in that order; junction bases with no gene match: 8. This CDR3 region has 13 residues. Germline V lookup: CDR1 ENHRY, CDR2 SYGVKD.

The CDR3 DNA reads TGTGCCAGCCTTGGGGCAGGGGAGACCCAGTACTTC. This sequence encodes CASLGAGETQYF. The chain is built from TRBV28 and TRBJ2-5; D is possibly TRBD1 (5 bases). The CDR3 sequence is 12 residues long. Germline CDR1 is MDHEN and CDR2 is SYDVKM. The V and J ends lost 8 bases and 5 bases respectively, with 12 bases between them. Combining the CDR3 with reference TRBV28 and TRBJ2-5 gives the whole variable domain DVKVTQSSRYLVKRTGEKVFLECVQDMDHENMFWYRQDPGLGLRLIYFSYDVKMKEKGDIPEGYSVSREKKERFSLILESASTNQTSMYLCASLGAGETQYFGPGTRLLVL.

V usage is TRBV19 and J usage is TRBJ1-4, with 8 nucleotides matching TRBD1. V was pared by 4 bases and J by 8 bases, with 12 bases of the junction left unmatched. CDR1 and CDR2 from the germline V gene are LNHDA and SQIVND (reference sequence). This CDR3 has 16 residues. The CDR3 loop is CASSRGIRGLTEKLFF. The CDR3 DNA follows: TGTGCCAGTAGTAGGGGGATCAGGGGGCTGACGGAAAAACTGTTTTTT.

This chain links TRBV15 with TRBJ1-1, with 9 bases identical to TRBD1. CDR1 and CDR2 (germline): LNHNV, YYDKDF (reference sequence). The CDR3 has 14 amino acids. V shed 1 base and J 5 bases; nucleotides not matched to a gene: 2. The CDR3 bases are TGTGCCACCAGCAGAGGGGACAGGGTTACTGAAGCTTTCTTT. Encoded protein: CATSRGDRVTEAFF.

The chain links TRBV2 to TRBJ2-2; possible D gene TRBD2, 5 bases. Germline V gene data show CDR1 as SNHLY and CDR2 as FYNNEI. This CDR3 contains 13 residues. Trimming cost V 6 bases and J 8 bases, with 13 bases left between them. CDR3 sequence (DNA): TGTGCCAGCAGAAGTGACGGGGTTGGGGAGCTGTTTTTT. Translating gives CASRSDGVGELFF.

This clone was seen only once. J is TRBJ2-2 and V is TRBV7-9; D gene unclear. V was shortened by 5 bases and J by 6 bases, with 13 bases between the two germline ends. The CDR3 runs 14 residues. Germline-derived CDR1 and CDR2 are SEHNR and FQNEAQ (reference sequence). Here the CDR3 reads CASSPTPRAGELFF. The CDR3 coding sequence is TGTGCCAGCAGCCCAACCCCCCGGGCCGGGGAGCTGTTTTTT.

The chain joins TRBV7-9 to TRBJ1-5, with 9 bases aligning to TRBD1. V lost 3 bases, J lost 7 bases, and 4 bases stayed unmatched. This CDR3 contains 14 residues. Germline loops: CDR1 SEHNR, CDR2 FQNEAQ (reference sequence). As DNA, the CDR3 is TGTGCCAGCAGCTTCGGGACAGGGCAACAGCCCCAGCATTTT. This codes for CASSFGTGQQPQHF.

This clone was seen a single time. The V call is TRBV7-2, the J call TRBJ2-7, with a tentative D call TRBD1 (5 bases). Trimming cost V 3 bases and J 3 bases, with 9 bases left between them. The CDR3 has 13 residues. The germline gives CDR1 SGHTA, CDR2 FQGNSA. CDR3 in amino acids: CASSLGPRYEQYF. In nucleotides, the CDR3 is TGTGCCAGCAGCTTGGGGCCCCGCTACGAGCAGTACTTC.

The V call is TRBV6-6, the J call TRBJ1-5, with no clear D. Trimming took off 6 bases at V and 6 bases at J, with 9 bases between the two ends. This CDR3 region has 12 residues. Looked up from germline, CDR1 is MNHNY and CDR2 is SVGAGI (reference sequence). The CDR3 reads CASSTGVQPQHF. CDR3 nucleotide sequence: TGTGCCAGCAGCACCGGAGTTCAGCCCCAGCATTTT.

V gene TRBV3-1 (or the pseudogene TRBV3-2) combines with J gene TRBJ2-7; TRBD2 aligns across 11 bases. V trimming: 4 bases; J trimming: 4 bases; junction bases outside the gene matches: 12. Germline V gene lookup returns CDR1 LGHDT and CDR2 YNNKEL (reference sequence). The CDR3 covers 17 residues. CDR3 nucleotide sequence: TGTGCCAGCAGCCCACTGCGGCTAGCGGGGGGAGAATACGAGCAGTACTTC. Its translation: CASSPLRLAGGEYEQYF.

This rearrangement joins TRBV18 to TRBJ2-5, with 16 bases matching TRBD2. V gave up 3 bases and J gave up 5 bases; unmatched junction bases: 9. This CDR3 region has 18 residues. Germline CDR1 reads KGHSH; CDR2 reads LQKENI. CDR3 coding DNA: TGTGCCAGCTCACCCCTGGGACTAGCGGGGGGGCGAAAGGAGACCCAGTACTTC. Translation: CASSPLGLAGGRKETQYF. Full variable domain (missing parts from reference TRBV18 and TRBJ2-5): NAGVMQNPRHLVRRRGQEARLRCSPMKGHSHVYWYRQLPEEGLKFMVYLQKENIIDESGMPKERFSAEFPKEGPSILRIQQVVRGDSAAYFCASSPLGLAGGRKETQYFGPGTRLLVL.

The chain employs TRBV11-2 and TRBJ1-1; D perhaps matches TRBD1 (6 bases). The CDR3 has 14 residues. The ends were cut back, 5 bases at V and 1 base at J, with 11 bases in the middle. Germline V gives CDR1 SGHAT, CDR2 FQNNGV. The CDR3 sequence is CASSPETGNTEAFF. The CDR3 DNA is TGTGCCAGCAGCCCTGAGACAGGGAACACTGAAGCTTTCTTT.

The rearrangement joins TRBV11-2 to TRBJ1-2; D is unclear. The CDR3 contains 13 residues. Germline lookup yields CDR1 SGHAT and CDR2 FQNNGV. Deletions cut 0 bases from V and 5 bases from J, with 7 bases between. The CDR3 region is CASSLDEGYGYTF. CDR3 bases: TGTGCCAGCAGCTTAGACGAGGGTTATGGCTACACCTTC.

The chain recombines TRBV4-3 with TRBJ1-5; D gene ambiguous. Germline assignment: CDR1 LGHNA and CDR2 YSLEER. The CDR3 extends over 14 amino acids. Trimming removed 1 base from V and 4 bases from J, with 8 bases in between. CDR3 in DNA: TGCGCCAGCAGCCAAGGGTTGAGTAATCAGCCCCAGCATTTT. It codes for CASSQGLSNQPQHF.

The gene calls are TRBV4-1 and TRBJ1-6; unclear D gene. The CDR3 is 18 residues long. Germline V gene lookup returns CDR1 MGHRA and CDR2 YSYEKL. The V and J ends lost 2 bases and 0 bases respectively, with 14 bases between them. The CDR3 nucleotides read TGCGCCAGCAGCCAACCCGTAGGTCAGGTCTCCTATAATTCACCCCTCCACTTT. It codes for CASSQPVGQVSYNSPLHF.

The chain couples TRBV4-3 to TRBJ2-7; D is ambiguous. Germline V CDR1 and CDR2: LGHNA, YSLEER. The CDR3 loop spans 16 amino acids. The V and J ends lost 0 bases and 0 bases respectively, with 12 bases between them. The CDR3 DNA sequence: TGCGCCAGCAGCCAAGATCTGCCAGTAAGCTCCTACGAGCAGTACTTC. Translating it yields CASSQDLPVSSYEQYF.

The chain carries TRBV14 and TRBJ1-1; D remains unclear. The CDR3 runs to 13 residues. In germline, CDR1 is SGHDN, CDR2 FVKESK. Deletions cut 4 bases from V and 1 base from J, with 7 bases between. The CDR3 region has the DNA TGTGCCAGCAGCCTCTACCAGAACACTGAAGCTTTCTTT. It codes for CASSLYQNTEAFF.

This clone was observed a few times. CDR3 nucleotide sequence: TGTGCCAGCAGCTTAGGCAGGGGGATGAACTATGGCTACACCTTC. It is translated as CASSLGRGMNYGYTF. The chain carries TRBV7-8 and TRBJ1-2; 7 bases match TRBD1. Germline CDR1 reads SGHVS; CDR2 reads FQNEAQ. This CDR3 has 15 amino acids. J was trimmed by 2 bases and V by 1 base; bases with no gene match: 4.